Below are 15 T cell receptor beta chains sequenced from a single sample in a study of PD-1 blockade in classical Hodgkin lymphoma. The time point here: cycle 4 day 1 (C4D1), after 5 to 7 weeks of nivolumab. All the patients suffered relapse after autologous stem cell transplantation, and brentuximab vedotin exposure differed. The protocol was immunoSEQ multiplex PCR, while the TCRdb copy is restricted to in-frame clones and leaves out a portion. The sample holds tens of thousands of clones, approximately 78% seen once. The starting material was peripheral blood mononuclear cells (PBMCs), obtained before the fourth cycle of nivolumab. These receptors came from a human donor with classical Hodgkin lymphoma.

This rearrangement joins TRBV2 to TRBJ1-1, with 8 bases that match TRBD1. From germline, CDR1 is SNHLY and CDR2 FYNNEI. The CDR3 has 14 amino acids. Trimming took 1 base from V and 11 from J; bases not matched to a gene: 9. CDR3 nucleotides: TGTGCCAGCAGTGAAGGCAGGGGGCGAGGGGATGCTTTCTTT. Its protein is CASSEGRGRGDAFF.

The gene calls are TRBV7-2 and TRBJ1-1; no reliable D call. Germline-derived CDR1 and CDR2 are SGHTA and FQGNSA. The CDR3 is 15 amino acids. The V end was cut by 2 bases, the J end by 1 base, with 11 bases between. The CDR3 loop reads CASSLLVWGNTEAFF. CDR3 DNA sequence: TGTGCCAGCAGCTTACTTGTTTGGGGGAACACTGAAGCTTTCTTT.

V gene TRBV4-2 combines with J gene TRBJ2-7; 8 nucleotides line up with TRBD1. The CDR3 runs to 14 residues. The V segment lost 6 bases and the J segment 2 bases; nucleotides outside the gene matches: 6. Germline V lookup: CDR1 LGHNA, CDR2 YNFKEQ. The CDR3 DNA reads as TGTGCCAGCAGTTTCGGACAGGGTACCTACGAGCAGTACTTC. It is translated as CASSFGQGTYEQYF.

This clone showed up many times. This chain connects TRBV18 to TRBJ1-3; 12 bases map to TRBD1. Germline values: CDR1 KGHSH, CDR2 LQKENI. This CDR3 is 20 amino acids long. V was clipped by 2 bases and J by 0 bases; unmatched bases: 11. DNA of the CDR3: TGTGCCAGCTCACCAGTGCGGGGACAGGGGGCTGACTCCTCTGGAAACACCATATATTTT. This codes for CASSPVRGQGADSSGNTIYF.

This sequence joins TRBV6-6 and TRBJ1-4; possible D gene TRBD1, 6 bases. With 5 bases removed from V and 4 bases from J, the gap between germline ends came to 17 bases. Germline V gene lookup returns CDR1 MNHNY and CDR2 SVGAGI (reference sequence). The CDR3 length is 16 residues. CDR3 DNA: TGTGCCAGCAGTAGGGGGGGGCCTAAGCTTAATGAAAAACTGTTTTTT. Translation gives CASSRGGPKLNEKLFF.

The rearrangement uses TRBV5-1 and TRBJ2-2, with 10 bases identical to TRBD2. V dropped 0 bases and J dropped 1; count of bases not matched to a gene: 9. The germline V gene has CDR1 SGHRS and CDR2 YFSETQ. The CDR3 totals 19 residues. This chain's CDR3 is CASSLVSSGRAWNTGELFF. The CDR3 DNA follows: TGCGCCAGCAGCTTGGTGTCAAGCGGGAGGGCCTGGAACACCGGGGAGCTGTTTTTT.

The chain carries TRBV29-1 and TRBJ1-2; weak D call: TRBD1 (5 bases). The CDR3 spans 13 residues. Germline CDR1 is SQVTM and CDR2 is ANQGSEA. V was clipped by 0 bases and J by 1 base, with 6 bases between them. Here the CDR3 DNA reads TGCAGCGTTGAAGAAGACAGTAACTATGGCTACACCTTC. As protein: CSVEEDSNYGYTF.

As DNA, the CDR3 is TGTGCCAGCAGTTTTCAGGGGCTGTGGACTGAAGCTTTCTTT. Residues: CASSFQGLWTEAFF. The genes are TRBV27 and TRBJ1-1; D may be TRBD1 (6 bases). The germline CDR1 and CDR2 sequences are MNHEY and SMNVEV (reference sequence). V was shortened by 3 bases and J by 5 bases, with 13 bases between the two germline ends. The CDR3 extends over 14 amino acids.

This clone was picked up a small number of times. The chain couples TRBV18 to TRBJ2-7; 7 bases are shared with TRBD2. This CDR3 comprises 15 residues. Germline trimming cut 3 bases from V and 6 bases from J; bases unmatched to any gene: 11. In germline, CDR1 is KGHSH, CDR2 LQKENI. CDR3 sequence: CASSPHSGRTLEQYF. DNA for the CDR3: TGTGCCAGCTCACCCCATAGCGGGCGCACCCTCGAGCAGTACTTC.

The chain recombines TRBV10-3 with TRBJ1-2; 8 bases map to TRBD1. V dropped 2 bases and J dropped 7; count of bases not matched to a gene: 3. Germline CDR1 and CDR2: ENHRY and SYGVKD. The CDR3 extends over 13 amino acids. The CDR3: CAISEQTGVGYTF. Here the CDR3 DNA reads TGTGCCATCAGTGAGCAGACAGGGGTTGGCTACACCTTC.

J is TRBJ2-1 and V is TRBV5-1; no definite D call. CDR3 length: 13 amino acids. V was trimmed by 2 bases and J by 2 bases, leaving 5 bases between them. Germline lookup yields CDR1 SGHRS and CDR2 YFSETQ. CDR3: CASSFLAYNEQFF. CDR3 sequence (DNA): TGCGCCAGCAGCTTTCTAGCCTACAATGAGCAGTTCTTC.

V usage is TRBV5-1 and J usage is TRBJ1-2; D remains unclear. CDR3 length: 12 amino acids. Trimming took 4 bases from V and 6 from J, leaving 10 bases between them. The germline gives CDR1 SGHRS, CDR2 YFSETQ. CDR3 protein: CASSPRSDGYTF. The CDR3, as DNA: TGCGCCAGCAGCCCCCGCTCGGATGGCTACACCTTC. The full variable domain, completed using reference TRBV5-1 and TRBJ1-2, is KAGVTQTPRYLIKTRGQQVTLSCSPISGHRSVSWYQQTPGQGLQFLFEYFSETQRNKGNFPGRFSGRQFSNSRSEMNVSTLELGDSALYLCASSPRSDGYTFGSGTRLTVV.

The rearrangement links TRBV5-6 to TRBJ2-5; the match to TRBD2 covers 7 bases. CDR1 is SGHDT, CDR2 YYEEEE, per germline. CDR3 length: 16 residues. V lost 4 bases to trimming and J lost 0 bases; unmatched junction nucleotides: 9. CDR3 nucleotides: TGTGCCAGCAGCATCCGGGACTACACAAACCAAGAGACCCAGTACTTC. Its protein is CASSIRDYTNQETQYF. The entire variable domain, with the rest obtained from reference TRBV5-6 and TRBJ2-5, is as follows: DAGVTQSPTHLIKTRGQQVTLRCSPKSGHDTVSWYQQALGQGPQFIFQYYEEEERQRGNFPDRFSGHQFPNYSSELNVNALLLGDSALYLCASSIRDYTNQETQYFGPGTRLLVL.

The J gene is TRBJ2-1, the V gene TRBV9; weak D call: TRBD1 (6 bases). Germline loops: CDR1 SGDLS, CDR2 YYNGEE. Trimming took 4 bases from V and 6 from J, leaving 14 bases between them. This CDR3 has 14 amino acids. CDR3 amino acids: CASSPYEGVNEQFF. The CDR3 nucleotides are TGTGCCAGCAGCCCTTATGAGGGGGTCAATGAGCAGTTCTTC.

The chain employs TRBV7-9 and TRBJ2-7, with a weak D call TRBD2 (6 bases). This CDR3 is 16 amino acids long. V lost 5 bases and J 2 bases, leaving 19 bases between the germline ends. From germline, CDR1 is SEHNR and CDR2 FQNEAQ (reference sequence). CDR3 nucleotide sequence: TGTGCCAGCAGCGAACCAATTTCGGGGGAGCCCTACGAGCAGTACTTC. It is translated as CASSEPISGEPYEQYF. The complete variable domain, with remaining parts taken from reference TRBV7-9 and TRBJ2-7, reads DTGVSQNPRHKITKRGQNVTFRCDPISEHNRLYWYRQTLGQGPEFLTYFQNEAQLEKSRLLSDRFSAERPKGSFSTLEIQRTEQGDSAMYLCASSEPISGEPYEQYFGPGTRLTVT.